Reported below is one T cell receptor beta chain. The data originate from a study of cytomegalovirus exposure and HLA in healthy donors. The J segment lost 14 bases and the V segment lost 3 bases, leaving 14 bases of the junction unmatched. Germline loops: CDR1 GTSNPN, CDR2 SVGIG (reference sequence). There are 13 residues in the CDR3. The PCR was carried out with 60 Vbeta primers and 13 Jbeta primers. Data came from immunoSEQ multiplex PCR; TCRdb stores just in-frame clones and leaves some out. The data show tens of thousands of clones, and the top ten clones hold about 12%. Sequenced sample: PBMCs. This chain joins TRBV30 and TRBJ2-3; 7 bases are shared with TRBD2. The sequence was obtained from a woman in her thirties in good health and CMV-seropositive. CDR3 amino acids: CAWSANRDYRRYF. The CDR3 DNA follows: TGTGCCTGGAGCGCCAACCGGGACTATCGGAGGTATTTT.